This record covers a single T cell receptor (beta chain). What it binds is unknown. The data stem from a study of beta chain features in type 1 diabetes. Study conclusions and caveats: TCRB CDR3s were moderately but significantly shorter in Type 1 diabetes patients in all four CD4+ subsets. The influence of HLA type on TCRB rearrangement stayed undetermined.

A heparinised blood draw that averaged roughly 120 mL was obtained once from each donor. It was via CD45RO/CCR7/CD25/CD127/CD95/CD27 that CD4+ naive, central memory, regulatory and stem cell-like memory cells were sorted. Looked up from germline, CDR1 is GTSNPN and CDR2 is SVGIG (reference sequence). V lost 1 base to trimming and J lost 1 base, with 6 bases between them. There are 13 residues in the CDR3. Sequencing targeted expressed TCRB transcripts, as all isolated RNA had been reverse transcribed. TCRdb keeps only in-frame clones here, not all; method: immunoSEQ multiplex PCR. The table includes about 410,000 clones, around 14% detected once.

The rearrangement joins TRBV30 to TRBJ2-3; D possibly matches TRBD1 or TRBD2 (5 bases each). The source of this sequence is a man aged 25-40 years in good health. Sequencing was done on a sample of naive CD4+ T cells from blood. CDR3 sequence: CAWSGGGTDTQYF. DNA of the CDR3: TGTGCCTGGAGTGGAGGGGGCACAGATACGCAGTATTTT.